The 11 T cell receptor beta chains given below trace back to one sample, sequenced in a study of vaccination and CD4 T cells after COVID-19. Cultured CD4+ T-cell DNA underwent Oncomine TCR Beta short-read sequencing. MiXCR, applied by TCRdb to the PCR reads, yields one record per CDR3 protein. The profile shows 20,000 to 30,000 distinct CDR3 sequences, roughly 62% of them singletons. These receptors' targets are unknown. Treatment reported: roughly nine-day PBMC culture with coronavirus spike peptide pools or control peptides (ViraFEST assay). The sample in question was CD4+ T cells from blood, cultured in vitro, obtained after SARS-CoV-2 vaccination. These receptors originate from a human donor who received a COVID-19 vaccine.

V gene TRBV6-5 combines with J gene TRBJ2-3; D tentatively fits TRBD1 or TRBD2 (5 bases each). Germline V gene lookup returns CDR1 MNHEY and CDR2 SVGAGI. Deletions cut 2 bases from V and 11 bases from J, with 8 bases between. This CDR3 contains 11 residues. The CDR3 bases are TGTGCCAGCAGTTACGTGGGACGGCAGTATTTT. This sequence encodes CASSYVGRQYF.

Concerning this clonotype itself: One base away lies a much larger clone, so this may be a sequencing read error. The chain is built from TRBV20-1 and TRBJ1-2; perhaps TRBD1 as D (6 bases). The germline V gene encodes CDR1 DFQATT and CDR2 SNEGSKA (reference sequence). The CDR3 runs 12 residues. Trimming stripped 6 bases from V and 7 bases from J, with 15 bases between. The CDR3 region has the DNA TGCAGTGCGGAAACAGGGTACTGTGGCTACACCTTC. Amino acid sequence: CSAETGYCGYTF.

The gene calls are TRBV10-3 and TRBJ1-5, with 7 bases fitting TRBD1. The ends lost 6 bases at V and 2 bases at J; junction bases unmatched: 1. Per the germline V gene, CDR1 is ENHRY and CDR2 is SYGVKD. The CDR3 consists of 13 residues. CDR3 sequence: CAIRGTGNQPQHF. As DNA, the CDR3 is TGTGCCATCAGGGGGACAGGCAATCAGCCCCAGCATTTT.

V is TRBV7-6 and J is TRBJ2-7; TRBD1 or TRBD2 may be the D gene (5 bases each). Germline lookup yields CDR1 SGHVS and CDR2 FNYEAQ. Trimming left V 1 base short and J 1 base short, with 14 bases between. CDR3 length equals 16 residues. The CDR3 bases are TGTGCCAGCAGCTTAGGGGACCTAAGATCGTCCTACGAGCAGTACTTC. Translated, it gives CASSLGDLRSSYEQYF.

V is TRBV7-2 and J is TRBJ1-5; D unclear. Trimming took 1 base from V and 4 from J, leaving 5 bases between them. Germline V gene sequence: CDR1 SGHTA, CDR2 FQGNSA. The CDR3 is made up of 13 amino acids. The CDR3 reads CASSLVRNQPQHF. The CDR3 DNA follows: TGTGCCAGCAGCTTAGTCCGTAATCAGCCCCAGCATTTT. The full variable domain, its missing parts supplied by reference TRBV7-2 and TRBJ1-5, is GAGVSQSPSNKVTEKGKDVELRCDPISGHTALYWYRQSLGQGLEFLIYFQGNSAPDKSGLPSDRFSAERTGGSVSTLTIQRTQQEDSAVYLCASSLVRNQPQHFGDGTRLSIL.

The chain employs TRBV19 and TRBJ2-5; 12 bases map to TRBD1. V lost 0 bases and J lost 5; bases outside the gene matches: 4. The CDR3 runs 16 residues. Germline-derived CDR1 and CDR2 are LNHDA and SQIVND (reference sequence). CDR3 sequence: CASSIEGTGGMETQYF. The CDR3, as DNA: TGTGCCAGTAGTATAGAAGGGACAGGGGGCATGGAGACCCAGTACTTC.

This CDR3 is CSARAGQGFWTEAFF. CDR3 DNA sequence: TGCAGTGCTAGAGCGGGACAGGGATTCTGGACTGAAGCTTTCTTT. The chain uses TRBV20-1 and TRBJ1-1; 9 positions agree with TRBD1. Looked up from germline, CDR1 is DFQATT and CDR2 is SNEGSKA (reference sequence). V shed 1 base and J 5 bases; nucleotides not matched to a gene: 8. The CDR3 has 15 amino acids.

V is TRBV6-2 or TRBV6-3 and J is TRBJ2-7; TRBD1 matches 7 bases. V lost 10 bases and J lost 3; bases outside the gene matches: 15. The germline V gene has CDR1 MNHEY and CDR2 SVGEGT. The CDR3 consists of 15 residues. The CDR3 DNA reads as TGTGCCACCGAAAAAAACATACAGGGGAGCTACGAGCAGTACTTC. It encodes CATEKNIQGSYEQYF.

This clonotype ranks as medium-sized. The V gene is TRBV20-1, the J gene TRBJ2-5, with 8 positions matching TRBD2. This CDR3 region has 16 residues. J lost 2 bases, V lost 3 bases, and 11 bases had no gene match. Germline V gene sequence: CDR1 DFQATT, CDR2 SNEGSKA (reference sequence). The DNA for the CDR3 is TGCAGTGCTAGTGGGGGTAGCGGGGCGCAACAAGAGACCCAGTACTTC. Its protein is CSASGGSGAQQETQYF.

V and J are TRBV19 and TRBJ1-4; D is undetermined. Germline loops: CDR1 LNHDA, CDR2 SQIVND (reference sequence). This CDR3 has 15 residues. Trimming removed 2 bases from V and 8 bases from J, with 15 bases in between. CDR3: CASSILGDKPEKLFF. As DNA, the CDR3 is TGTGCCAGTAGTATACTCGGAGATAAACCCGAAAAACTGTTTTTT.

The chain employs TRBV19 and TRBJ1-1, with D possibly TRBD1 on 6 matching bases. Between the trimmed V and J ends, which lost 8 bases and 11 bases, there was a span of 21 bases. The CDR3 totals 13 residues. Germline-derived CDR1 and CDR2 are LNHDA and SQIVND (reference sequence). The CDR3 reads CASGTIRDKAAFF. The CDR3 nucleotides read TGTGCCAGTGGTACCATTCGGGACAAGGCGGCTTTCTTT.